The 10 T cell receptor beta chains given below trace back to one sample, sequenced in a study of cytomegalovirus exposure and HLA in healthy donors. The PCR was carried out with 60 Vbeta primers and 13 Jbeta primers. Generated by immunoSEQ multiplex PCR, the TCRdb table keeps only in-frame clones and is missing some. Its table lists 100,000 to 150,000 clones. Sequences were obtained from PBMCs. The receptors were sampled from a woman aged 35 to 49 in good health and CMV-seronegative.

The chain has TRBV29-1 and TRBJ1-5; tentatively, D is TRBD1 (5 bases). The V and J ends lost 5 bases and 2 bases respectively, with 13 bases between them. CDR1 and CDR2 from the germline V gene are SQVTM and ANQGSEA. This CDR3 comprises 14 residues. The CDR3 DNA is TGCAGCGTTTCGTCGGGACTGGGCAATCAGCCCCAGCATTTT. Translation: CSVSSGLGNQPQHF.

The genes are TRBV9 and TRBJ1-1; D unresolved. The length of the CDR3 is 13 residues. Per germline, CDR1 SGDLS and CDR2 YYNGEE. Trimming removed 0 bases at V and 6 bases at J, with 9 bases between. CDR3 residues: CASSVDREAEAFF. As DNA, the CDR3 is TGTGCCAGCAGCGTAGATAGGGAGGCTGAAGCTTTCTTT.

The rearrangement uses TRBV25-1 and TRBJ1-3; a possible D gene is TRBD1 (5 bases). V was clipped by 4 bases and J by 4 bases, with 8 bases between them. The germline V gene has CDR1 MGHDK and CDR2 SYGVNS. The CDR3 is made up of 13 amino acids. The CDR3 coding sequence is TGTGCCAGCAGTGGAGCAGGGGGAAACACCATATATTTT. Protein product: CASSGAGGNTIYF.

The gene calls are TRBV18 and TRBJ1-1; TRBD1 matches at 8 bases. V shed 5 bases and J 1 base; nucleotides not matched to a gene: 6. The CDR3 runs to 15 residues. Germline CDR1 reads KGHSH; CDR2 reads LQKENI. The CDR3 loop is CASSLWTGSNTEAFF. The CDR3 DNA reads as TGTGCCAGCTCATTATGGACAGGGTCGAACACTGAAGCTTTCTTT.

The rearrangement uses TRBV7-3 and TRBJ2-3; 8 bases match TRBD1. This CDR3 is 15 amino acids long. The trim removed 5 bases at V and 5 bases at J, leaving 9 bases unmatched. Looked up from germline, CDR1 is SGHTA and CDR2 is FQGTGA. The CDR3 protein is CASSHRTGTGDTQYF. CDR3 coding DNA: TGTGCCAGCAGCCATCGGACAGGGACGGGAGATACGCAGTATTTT.

This chain joins TRBV25-1 and TRBJ1-3; D gene unclear. The V end lost 3 bases, the J end lost 4 bases, and 4 bases lay between the germline ends. CDR3 length equals 12 residues. In germline, CDR1 is MGHDK, CDR2 SYGVNS. The CDR3 sequence is CASSDPGNTIYF. CDR3 sequence (DNA): TGTGCCAGCAGTGATCCGGGAAACACCATATATTTT.

The chain carries TRBV5-6 and TRBJ1-2; 11 positions agree with TRBD1. The CDR3 sequence is 16 residues long. J was trimmed by 8 bases and V by 2 bases; bases with no gene match: 11. CDR1 SGHDT and CDR2 YYEEEE come from the germline V gene. Here the CDR3 reads CASSLVGQGANLGYTF. Here the CDR3 DNA reads TGTGCCAGCAGCTTAGTAGGACAGGGGGCGAATCTAGGCTACACCTTC.

The chain recombines TRBV6-6 with TRBJ2-5; D remains ambiguous. CDR1 and CDR2 (germline): MNHNY, SVGAGI (reference sequence). Between the trimmed V and J ends, which lost 6 bases and 5 bases, there was a span of 7 bases. The CDR3 covers 11 residues. The CDR3: CASSSRETQYF. CDR3 in DNA: TGTGCCAGCAGCTCCAGGGAGACCCAGTACTTC.

The V call is TRBV5-6, the J call TRBJ2-2, with D possibly TRBD1 on 5 matching bases. Germline V gene sequence: CDR1 SGHDT, CDR2 YYEEEE. V was pared by 3 bases and J by 3 bases, with 12 bases between. This CDR3 is 15 amino acids long. CDR3 in DNA: TGTGCCAGCAGCTGGGCGGACATAGACACCGGGGAGCTGTTTTTT. Amino acid sequence: CASSWADIDTGELFF.

The J gene is TRBJ2-1, the V gene TRBV27, with 10 positions matching TRBD1. CDR3 length: 17 amino acids. V lost 0 bases to trimming and J lost 10 bases; unmatched junction nucleotides: 12. Germline V gives CDR1 MNHEY, CDR2 SMNVEV (reference sequence). CDR3 bases: TGTGCCAGCAGTTTATCCTCCGGACAGGGGGGATCTTGGGAGCAGTTCTTC. Translation: CASSLSSGQGGSWEQFF.